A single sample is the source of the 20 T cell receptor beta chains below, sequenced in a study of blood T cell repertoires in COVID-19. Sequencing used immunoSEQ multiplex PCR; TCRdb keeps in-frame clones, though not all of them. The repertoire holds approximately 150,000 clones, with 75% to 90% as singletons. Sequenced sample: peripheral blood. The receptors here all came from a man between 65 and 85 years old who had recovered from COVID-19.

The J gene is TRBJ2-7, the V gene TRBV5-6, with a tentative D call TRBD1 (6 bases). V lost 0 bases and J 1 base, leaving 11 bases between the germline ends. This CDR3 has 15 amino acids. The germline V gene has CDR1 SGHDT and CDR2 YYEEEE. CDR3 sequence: CASSLDGTTSYEQYF. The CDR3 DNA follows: TGTGCCAGCAGCTTGGACGGGACAACATCCTACGAGCAGTACTTC.

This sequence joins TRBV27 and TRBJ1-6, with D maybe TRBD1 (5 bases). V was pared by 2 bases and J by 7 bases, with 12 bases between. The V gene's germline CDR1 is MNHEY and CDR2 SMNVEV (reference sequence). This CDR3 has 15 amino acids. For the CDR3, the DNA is TGTGCCAGCAGTTTACGGACGACAGCGAATTCACCCCTCCACTTT. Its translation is CASSLRTTANSPLHF.

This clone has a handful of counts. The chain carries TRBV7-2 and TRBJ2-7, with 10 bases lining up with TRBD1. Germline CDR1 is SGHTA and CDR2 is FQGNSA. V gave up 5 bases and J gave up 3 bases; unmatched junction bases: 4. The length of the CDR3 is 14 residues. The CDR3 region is CASSRDRGDYEQYF. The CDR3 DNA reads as TGTGCCAGCAGCCGGGACAGGGGTGACTACGAGCAGTACTTC.

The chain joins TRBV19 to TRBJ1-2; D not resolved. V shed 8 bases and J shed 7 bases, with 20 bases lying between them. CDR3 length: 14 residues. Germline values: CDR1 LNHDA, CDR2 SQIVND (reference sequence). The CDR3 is CASLRVAGEGGYTF. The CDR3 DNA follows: TGTGCCAGTCTCCGGGTTGCTGGGGAGGGTGGCTACACCTTC.

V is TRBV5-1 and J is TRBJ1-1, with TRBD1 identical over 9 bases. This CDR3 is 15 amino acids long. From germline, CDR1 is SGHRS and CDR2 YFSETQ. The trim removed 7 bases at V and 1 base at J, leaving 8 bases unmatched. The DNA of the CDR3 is TGCGCCAGCGCAACCCCGGGACAGGGGAACACTGAAGCTTTCTTT. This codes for CASATPGQGNTEAFF.

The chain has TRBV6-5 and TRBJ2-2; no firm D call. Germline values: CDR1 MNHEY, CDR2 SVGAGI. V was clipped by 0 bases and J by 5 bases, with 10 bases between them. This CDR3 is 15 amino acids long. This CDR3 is CASSYSPGWTGELFF. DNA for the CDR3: TGTGCCAGCAGTTACTCTCCAGGCTGGACCGGGGAGCTGTTTTTT.

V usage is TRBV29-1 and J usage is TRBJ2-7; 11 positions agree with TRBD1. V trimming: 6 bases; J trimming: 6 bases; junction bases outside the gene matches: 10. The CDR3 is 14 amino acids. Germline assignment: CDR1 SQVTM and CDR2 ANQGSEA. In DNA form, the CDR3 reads TGCAGCGTGGCGAGGACAGGGGGCTCAGCCGAGCAGTACTTC. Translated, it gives CSVARTGGSAEQYF.

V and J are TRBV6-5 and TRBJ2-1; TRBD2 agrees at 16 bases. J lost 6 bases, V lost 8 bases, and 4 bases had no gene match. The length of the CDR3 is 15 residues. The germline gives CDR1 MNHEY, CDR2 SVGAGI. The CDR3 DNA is TGTGCCAGCGAGGGACTAGCGGGAGGGATCAATGAGCAGTTCTTC. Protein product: CASEGLAGGINEQFF.

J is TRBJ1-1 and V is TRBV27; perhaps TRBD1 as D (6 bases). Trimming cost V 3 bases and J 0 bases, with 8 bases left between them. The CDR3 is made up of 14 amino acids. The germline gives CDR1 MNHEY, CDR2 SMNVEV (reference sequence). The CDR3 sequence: CASSLDRMNTEAFF. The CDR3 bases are TGTGCCAGCAGTTTGGACAGAATGAACACTGAAGCTTTCTTT.

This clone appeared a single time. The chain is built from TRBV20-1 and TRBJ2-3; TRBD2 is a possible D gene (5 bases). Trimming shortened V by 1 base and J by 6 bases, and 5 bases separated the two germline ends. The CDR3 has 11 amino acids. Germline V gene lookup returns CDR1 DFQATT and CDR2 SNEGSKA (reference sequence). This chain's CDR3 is CSARVADTQYF. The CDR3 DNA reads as TGCAGTGCTAGAGTAGCGGATACGCAGTATTTT.

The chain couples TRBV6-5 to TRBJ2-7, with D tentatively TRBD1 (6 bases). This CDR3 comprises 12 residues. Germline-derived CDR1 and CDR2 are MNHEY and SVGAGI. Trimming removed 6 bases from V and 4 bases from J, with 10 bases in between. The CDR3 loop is CASRGTRYEQYF. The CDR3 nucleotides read TGTGCCAGCAGAGGGACAAGATACGAGCAGTACTTC.

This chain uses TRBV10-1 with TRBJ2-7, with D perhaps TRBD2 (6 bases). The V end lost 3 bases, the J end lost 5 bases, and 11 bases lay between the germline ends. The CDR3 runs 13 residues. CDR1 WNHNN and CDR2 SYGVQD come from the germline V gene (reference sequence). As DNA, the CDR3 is TGCGCCAGCAGTGACCCCGGGAGCCACGAGCAGTACTTC. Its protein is CASSDPGSHEQYF.

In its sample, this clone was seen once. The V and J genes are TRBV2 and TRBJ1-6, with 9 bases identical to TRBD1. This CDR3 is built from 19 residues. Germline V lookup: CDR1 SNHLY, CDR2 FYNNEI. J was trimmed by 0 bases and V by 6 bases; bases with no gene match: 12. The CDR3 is CASSTVGQGYYSYNSPLHF. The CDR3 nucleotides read TGTGCCAGCAGCACTGTGGGACAGGGTTATTACTCCTATAATTCACCCCTCCACTTT. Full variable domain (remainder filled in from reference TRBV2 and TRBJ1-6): EPEVTQTPSHQVTQMGQEVILRCVPISNHLYFYWYRQILGQKVEFLVSFYNNEISEKSEIFDDQFSVERPDGSNFTLKIRSTKLEDSAMYFCASSTVGQGYYSYNSPLHFGNGTRLTVT.

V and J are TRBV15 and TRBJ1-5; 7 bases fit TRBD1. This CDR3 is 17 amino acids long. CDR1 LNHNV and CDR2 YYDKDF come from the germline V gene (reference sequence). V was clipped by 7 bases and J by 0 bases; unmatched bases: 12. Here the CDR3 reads CATTSDPTGVSNQPQHF. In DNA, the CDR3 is TGTGCCACCACTTCGGATCCAACAGGGGTTAGCAATCAGCCCCAGCATTTT.

The CDR3 DNA is TGTGCCAGCAGCTCGGGCCCCACTAGCGGGAGTGAGACCCAGTACTTC. This codes for CASSSGPTSGSETQYF. V and J are TRBV5-6 and TRBJ2-5; TRBD2 matches 11 bases. The ends lost 3 bases at V and 5 bases at J; junction bases unmatched: 9. The V gene's germline CDR1 is SGHDT and CDR2 YYEEEE. CDR3 length equals 16 residues.

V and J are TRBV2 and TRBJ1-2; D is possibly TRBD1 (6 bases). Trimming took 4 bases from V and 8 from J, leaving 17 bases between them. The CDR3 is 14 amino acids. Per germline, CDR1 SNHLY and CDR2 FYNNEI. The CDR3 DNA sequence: TGTGCCAGCAGTGTCCGACAGGCATGGGAGGGCTACACCTTC. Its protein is CASSVRQAWEGYTF.

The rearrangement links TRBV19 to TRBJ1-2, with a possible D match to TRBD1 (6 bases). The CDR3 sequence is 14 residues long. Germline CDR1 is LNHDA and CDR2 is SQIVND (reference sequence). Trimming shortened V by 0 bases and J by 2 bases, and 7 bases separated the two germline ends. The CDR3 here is CASSIEGQNYGYTF. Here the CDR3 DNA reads TGTGCCAGTAGTATAGAGGGACAAAACTATGGCTACACCTTC.

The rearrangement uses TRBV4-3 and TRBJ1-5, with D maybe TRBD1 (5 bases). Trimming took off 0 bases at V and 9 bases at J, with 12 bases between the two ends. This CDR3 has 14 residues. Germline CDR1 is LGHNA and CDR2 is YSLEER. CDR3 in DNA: TGCGCCAGCAGCCAAGATAGGGGTGTAGGGCCCCAGCATTTT. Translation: CASSQDRGVGPQHF.

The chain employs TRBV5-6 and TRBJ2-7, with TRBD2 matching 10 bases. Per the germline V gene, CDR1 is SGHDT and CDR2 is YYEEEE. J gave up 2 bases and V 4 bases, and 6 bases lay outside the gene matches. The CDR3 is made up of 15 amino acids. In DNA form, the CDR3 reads TGTGCCAGCAGCCCGGGACTAGCGAGAACCTACGAGCAGTACTTC. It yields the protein CASSPGLARTYEQYF.

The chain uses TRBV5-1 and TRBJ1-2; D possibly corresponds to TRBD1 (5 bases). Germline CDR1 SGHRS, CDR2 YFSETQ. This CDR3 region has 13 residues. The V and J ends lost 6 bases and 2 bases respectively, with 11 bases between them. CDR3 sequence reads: CASKWRDNYGYTF. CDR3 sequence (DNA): TGCGCCAGCAAATGGCGGGACAACTATGGCTACACCTTC. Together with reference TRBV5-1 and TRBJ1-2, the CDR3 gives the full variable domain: KAGVTQTPRYLIKTRGQQVTLSCSPISGHRSVSWYQQTPGQGLQFLFEYFSETQRNKGNFPGRFSGRQFSNSRSEMNVSTLELGDSALYLCASKWRDNYGYTFGSGTRLTVV.